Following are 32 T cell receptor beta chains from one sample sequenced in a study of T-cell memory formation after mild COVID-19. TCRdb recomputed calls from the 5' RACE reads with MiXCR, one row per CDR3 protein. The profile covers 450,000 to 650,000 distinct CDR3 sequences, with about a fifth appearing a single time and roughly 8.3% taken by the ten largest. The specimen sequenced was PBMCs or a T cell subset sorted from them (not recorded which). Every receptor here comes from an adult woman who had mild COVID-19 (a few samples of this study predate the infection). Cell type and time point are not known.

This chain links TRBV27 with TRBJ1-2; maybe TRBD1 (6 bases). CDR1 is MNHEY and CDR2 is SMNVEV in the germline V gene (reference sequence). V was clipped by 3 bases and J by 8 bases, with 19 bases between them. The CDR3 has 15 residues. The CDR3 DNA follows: TGTGCCAGCAGTTTCTCTCGGACAGCCGCCGGGGGCTACACCTTC. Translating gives CASSFSRTAAGGYTF.

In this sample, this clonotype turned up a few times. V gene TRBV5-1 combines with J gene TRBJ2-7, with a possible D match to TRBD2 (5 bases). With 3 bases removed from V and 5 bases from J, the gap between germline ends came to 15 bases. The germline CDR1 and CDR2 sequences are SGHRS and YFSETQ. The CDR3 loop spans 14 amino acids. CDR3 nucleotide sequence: TGCGCCAGCAGCTACTCCGGGGTGGTCGACGAGCAGTACTTC. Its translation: CASSYSGVVDEQYF.

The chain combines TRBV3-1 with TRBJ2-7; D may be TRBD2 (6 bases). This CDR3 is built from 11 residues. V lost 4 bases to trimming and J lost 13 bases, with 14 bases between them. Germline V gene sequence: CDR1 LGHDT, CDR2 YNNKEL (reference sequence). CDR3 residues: CASSRGTDRYF. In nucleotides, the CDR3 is TGTGCCAGCAGCCGCGGGACTGATCGTTACTTC.

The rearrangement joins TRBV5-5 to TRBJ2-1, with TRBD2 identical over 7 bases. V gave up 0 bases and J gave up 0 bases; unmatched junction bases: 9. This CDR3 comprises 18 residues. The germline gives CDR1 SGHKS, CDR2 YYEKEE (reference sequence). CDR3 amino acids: CASSLAQLARGSYNEQFF. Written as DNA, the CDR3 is TGTGCCAGCAGCTTGGCCCAACTAGCGAGGGGCTCCTACAATGAGCAGTTCTTC.

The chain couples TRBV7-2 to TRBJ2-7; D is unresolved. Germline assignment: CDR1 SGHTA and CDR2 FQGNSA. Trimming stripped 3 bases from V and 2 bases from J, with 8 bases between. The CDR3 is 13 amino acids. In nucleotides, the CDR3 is TGTGCCAGCAGCTTTGACACAGCCTACGAGCAGTACTTC. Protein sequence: CASSFDTAYEQYF. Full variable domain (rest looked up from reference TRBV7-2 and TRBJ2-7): GAGVSQSPSNKVTEKGKDVELRCDPISGHTALYWYRQSLGQGLEFLIYFQGNSAPDKSGLPSDRFSAERTGGSVSTLTIQRTQQEDSAVYLCASSFDTAYEQYFGPGTRLTVT.

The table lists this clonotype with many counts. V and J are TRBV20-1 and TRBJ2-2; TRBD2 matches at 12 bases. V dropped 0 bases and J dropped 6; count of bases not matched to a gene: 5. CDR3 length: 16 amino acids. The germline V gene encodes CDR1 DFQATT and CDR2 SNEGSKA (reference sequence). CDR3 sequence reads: CSARDVLAGGPGELFF. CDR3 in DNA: TGCAGTGCTAGAGATGTACTAGCGGGGGGCCCCGGGGAGCTGTTTTTT.

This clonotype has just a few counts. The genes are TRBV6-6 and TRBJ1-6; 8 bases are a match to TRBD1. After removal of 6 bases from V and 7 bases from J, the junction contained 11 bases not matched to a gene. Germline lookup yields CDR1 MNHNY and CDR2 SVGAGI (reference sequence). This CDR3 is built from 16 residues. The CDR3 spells CASRNTGTGGNSPLHF. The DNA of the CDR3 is TGTGCCAGCAGGAACACAGGGACAGGAGGAAATTCACCCCTCCACTTT.

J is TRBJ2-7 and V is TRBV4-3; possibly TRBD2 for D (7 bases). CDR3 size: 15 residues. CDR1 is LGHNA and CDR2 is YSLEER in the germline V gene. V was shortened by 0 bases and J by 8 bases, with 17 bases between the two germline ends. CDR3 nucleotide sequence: TGCGCCAGCAGCCAAGACGTCAGCGGGACATGGCAGCAGTACTTC. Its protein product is CASSQDVSGTWQQYF.

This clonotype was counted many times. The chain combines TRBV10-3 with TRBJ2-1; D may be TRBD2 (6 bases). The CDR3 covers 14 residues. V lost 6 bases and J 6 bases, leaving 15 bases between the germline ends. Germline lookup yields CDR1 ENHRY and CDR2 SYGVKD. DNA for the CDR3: TGTGCCATCAGGGCCGCGGGACCCGCCAATGAGCAGTTCTTC. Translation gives CAIRAAGPANEQFF.

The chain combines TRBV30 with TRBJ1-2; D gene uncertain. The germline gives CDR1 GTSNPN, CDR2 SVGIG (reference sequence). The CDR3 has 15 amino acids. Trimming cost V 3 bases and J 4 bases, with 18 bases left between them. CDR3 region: CAWSRLLPPPYGYTF. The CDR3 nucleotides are TGTGCCTGGAGCCGCCTCCTACCTCCCCCCTATGGCTACACCTTC.

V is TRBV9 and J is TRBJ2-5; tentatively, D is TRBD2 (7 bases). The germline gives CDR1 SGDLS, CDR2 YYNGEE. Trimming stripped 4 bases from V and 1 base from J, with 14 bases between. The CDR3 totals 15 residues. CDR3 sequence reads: CASSFRGGGQETQYF. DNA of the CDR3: TGTGCCAGCAGCTTCAGAGGGGGGGGCCAAGAGACCCAGTACTTC.

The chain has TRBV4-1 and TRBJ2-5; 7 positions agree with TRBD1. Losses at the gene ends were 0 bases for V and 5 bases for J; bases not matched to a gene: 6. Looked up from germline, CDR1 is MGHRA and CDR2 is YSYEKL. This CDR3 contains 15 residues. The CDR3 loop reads CASSQDPTGVETQYF. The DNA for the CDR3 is TGCGCCAGCAGCCAAGATCCTACAGGGGTCGAGACCCAGTACTTC.

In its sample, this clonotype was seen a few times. The CDR3 loop is CASTDRDGGYTF. DNA of the CDR3: TGTGCCAGCACCGACAGGGATGGTGGCTACACCTTC. The chain carries TRBV6-5 and TRBJ1-2; 7 nucleotides line up with TRBD1. Germline CDR1 MNHEY, CDR2 SVGAGI. The V segment lost 7 bases and the J segment 7 bases; nucleotides outside the gene matches: 6. This CDR3 spans 12 amino acids.

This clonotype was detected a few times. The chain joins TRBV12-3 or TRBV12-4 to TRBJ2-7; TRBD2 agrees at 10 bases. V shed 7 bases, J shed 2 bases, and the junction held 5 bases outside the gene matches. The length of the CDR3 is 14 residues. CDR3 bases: TGTGCCAGCACCATTAGCGGGGGGACCTACGAGCAGTACTTC. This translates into CASTISGGTYEQYF.

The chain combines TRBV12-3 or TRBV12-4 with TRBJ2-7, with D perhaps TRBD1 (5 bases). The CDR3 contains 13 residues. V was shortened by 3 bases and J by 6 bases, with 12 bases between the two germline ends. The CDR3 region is CASSLQGLGEQYF. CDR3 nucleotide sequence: TGTGCCAGCAGTTTGCAGGGTCTCGGCGAGCAGTACTTC.

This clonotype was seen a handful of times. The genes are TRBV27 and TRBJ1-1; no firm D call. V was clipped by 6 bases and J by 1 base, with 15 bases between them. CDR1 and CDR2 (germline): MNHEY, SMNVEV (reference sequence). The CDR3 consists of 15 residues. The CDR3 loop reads CASRALVSENTEAFF. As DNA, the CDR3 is TGTGCCAGCAGAGCCTTAGTCAGTGAGAACACTGAAGCTTTCTTT.

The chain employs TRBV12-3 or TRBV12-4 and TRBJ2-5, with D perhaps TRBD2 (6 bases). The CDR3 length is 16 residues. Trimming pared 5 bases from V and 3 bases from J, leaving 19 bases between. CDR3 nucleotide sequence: TGTGCCAGCAGTCCGCACATACCGGGGGAGGAAGAGACCCAGTACTTC. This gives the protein CASSPHIPGEEETQYF.

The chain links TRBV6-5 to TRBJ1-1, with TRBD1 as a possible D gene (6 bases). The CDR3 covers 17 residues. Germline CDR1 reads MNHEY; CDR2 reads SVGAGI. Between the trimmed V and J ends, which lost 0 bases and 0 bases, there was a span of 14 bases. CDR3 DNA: TGTGCCAGCAGTTACTCGGCGGGACAAATCATGAACACTGAAGCTTTCTTT. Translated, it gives CASSYSAGQIMNTEAFF.

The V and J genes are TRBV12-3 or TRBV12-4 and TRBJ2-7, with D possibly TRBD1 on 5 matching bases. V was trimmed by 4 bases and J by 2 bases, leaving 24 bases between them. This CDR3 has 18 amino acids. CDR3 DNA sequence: TGTGCCAGCAGTTCAAAATATCGAATGACAGAGTCCACCTACGAGCAGTACTTC. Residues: CASSSKYRMTESTYEQYF.

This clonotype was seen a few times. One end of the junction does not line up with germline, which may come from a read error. The CDR3 nucleotides read TGCGCCAGCAGCCAAGCAGCACTGGAGAACGCCGGGGAGCTGTTTTTT. Encoded protein: CASSQAALENAGELFF. The rearrangement links TRBV4-3 to TRBJ2-2; D gene ambiguous. CDR3 length: 16 residues. CDR1 LGHNA and CDR2 YSLEER come from the germline V gene.

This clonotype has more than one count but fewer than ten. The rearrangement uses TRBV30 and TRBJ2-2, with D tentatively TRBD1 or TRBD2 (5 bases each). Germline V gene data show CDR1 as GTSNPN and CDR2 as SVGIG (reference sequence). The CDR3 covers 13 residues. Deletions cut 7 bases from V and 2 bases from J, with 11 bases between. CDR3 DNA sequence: TGTGCCTCGAGGGGCCAAAACACCGGGGAGCTGTTTTTT. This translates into CASRGQNTGELFF.

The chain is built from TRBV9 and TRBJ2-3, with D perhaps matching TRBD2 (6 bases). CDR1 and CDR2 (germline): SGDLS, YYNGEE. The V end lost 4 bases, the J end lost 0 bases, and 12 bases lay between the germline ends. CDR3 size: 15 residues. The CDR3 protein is CASSRDFSSTDTQYF. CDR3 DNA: TGTGCCAGCAGCCGGGACTTCTCTAGCACAGATACGCAGTATTTT.

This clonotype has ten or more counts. The CDR3 DNA follows: TGCGCCAGCAGCTTGTCCCACGAGCAGTACTTC. This encodes CASSLSHEQYF. This chain links TRBV5-1 with TRBJ2-7; the D is unclear. This CDR3 region has 11 residues. V lost 1 base and J lost 5, with 4 bases in between. Germline V gene data show CDR1 as SGHRS and CDR2 as YFSETQ.

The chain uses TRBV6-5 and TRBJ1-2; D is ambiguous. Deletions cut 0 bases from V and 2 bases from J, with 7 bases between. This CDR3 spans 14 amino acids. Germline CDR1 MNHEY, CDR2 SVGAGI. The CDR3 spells CASSYSSQNYGYTF. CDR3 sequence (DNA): TGTGCCAGCAGTTACTCAAGTCAGAACTATGGCTACACCTTC.

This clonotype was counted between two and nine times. CDR3 amino acids: CAWSPGLGGGSTDTQYF. The CDR3 nucleotides read TGTGCCTGGAGCCCGGGGCTGGGCGGGGGAAGCACAGATACGCAGTATTTT. The chain is built from TRBV30 and TRBJ2-3; 7 bases agree with TRBD2. V trimming: 3 bases; J trimming: 0 bases; junction bases outside the gene matches: 12. This CDR3 region has 17 residues. Germline CDR1 is GTSNPN and CDR2 is SVGIG (reference sequence).

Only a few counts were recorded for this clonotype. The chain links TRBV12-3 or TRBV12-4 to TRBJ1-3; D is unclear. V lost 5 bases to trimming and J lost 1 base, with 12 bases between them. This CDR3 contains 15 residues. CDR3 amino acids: CASSPYPVSGNTIYF. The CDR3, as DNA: TGTGCCAGCAGTCCCTATCCAGTTTCTGGAAACACCATATATTTT.

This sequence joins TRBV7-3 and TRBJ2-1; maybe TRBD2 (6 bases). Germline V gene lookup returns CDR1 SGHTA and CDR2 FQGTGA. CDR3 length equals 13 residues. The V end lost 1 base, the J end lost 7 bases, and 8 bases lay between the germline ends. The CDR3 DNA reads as TGTGCCAGCAGCTTAATGCGGGGAAATGAGCAGTTCTTC. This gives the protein CASSLMRGNEQFF.

As DNA, the CDR3 is TGTGCCAGCGGGTACGGGGACACTGAAGCTTTCTTT. Protein sequence: CASGYGDTEAFF. The chain has TRBV11-3 and TRBJ1-1; D unresolved. The germline V and J ends were trimmed by 8 bases and 3 bases, with 10 bases remaining between them. Germline values: CDR1 SGHNT, CDR2 YENEEA. The CDR3 spans 12 residues.

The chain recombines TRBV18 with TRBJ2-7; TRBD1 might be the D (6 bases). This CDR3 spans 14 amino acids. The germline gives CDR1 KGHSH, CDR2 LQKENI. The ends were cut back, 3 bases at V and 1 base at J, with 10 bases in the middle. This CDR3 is CASSPRQGSYEQYF. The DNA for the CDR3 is TGTGCCAGCTCACCGCGGCAGGGGTCCTACGAGCAGTACTTC.

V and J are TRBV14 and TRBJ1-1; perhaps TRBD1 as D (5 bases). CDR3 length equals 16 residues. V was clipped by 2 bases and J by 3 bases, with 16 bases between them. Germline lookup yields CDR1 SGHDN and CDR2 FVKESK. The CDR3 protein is CASSQITPGGDTEAFF. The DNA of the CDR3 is TGTGCCAGCAGCCAAATAACACCTGGAGGGGACACTGAAGCTTTCTTT.

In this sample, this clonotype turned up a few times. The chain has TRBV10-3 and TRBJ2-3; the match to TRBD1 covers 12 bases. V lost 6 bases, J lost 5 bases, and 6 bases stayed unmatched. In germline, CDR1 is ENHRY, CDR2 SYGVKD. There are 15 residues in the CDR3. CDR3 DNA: TGTGCCATCAGGCCCGGGACAGGGGGCAGAGATACGCAGTATTTT. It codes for CAIRPGTGGRDTQYF.

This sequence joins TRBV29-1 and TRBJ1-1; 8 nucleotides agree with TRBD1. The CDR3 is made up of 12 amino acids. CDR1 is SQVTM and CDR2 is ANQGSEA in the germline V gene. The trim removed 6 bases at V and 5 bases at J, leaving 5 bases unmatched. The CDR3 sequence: CSVTGDGTEAFF. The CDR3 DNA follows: TGCAGCGTGACAGGGGATGGGACTGAAGCTTTCTTT.